The present entry profiles one T cell receptor beta chain with its context. The germline V and J ends were trimmed by 4 bases and 4 bases, with 18 bases remaining between them. The CDR3 spans 16 residues. CDR1 SGHDT and CDR2 YYEEEE come from the germline V gene. The data belong to a study of blood T cell repertoires in COVID-19. Profiled with immunoSEQ multiplex PCR; TCRdb holds only in-frame clones, not every one. The table has approximately 210,000 clones, 65% to 85% seen once. This TCR derives from a woman aged 55-69 years who had recovered from COVID-19. The chain joins TRBV5-6 to TRBJ2-1; D possibly corresponds to TRBD1 (6 bases). The sequencing sample was made of PBMCs or T cells enriched from blood (not recorded which). CDR3 in amino acids: CASSSPTRGLYNEQFF. Here the CDR3 DNA reads TGTGCCAGCAGCAGTCCCACCAGGGGTCTTTACAATGAGCAGTTCTTC.